One and the same sample provided the 14 T cell receptor beta chains below, sequenced in a study of radiation and T cells in renal cell carcinoma. The time point here: blood 2 weeks post-SBRT. Treatment here: 15 Gy SBRT to primary tumor, nephrectomy 4 weeks later. TCRdb's copy holds only in-frame clones and misses some; the assay was immunoSEQ multiplex PCR. The top ten clones hold 25% to 30% of a sample with tens of thousands of clones, 75% to 90% of them seen once. Material: blood, obtained from a patient whose treatment included radiotherapy and nephrectomy. These receptors originate from a woman in her seventies with renal cell carcinoma.

V is TRBV6-1 and J is TRBJ2-1, with TRBD1 matching over 7 bases. Germline CDR1 reads MNHNS; CDR2 reads SASEGT. The CDR3 covers 15 residues. With 10 bases clipped from V and 12 bases from J, the junction kept 21 bases outside the gene matches. Written as DNA, the CDR3 is TGTGCCACCACGTGGGAGACAGGGATCAGTCTGATGCAGTTCTTC. It translates to CATTWETGISLMQFF.

This chain connects TRBV10-3 to TRBJ2-3; the match to TRBD2 covers 9 bases. The V and J ends lost 2 bases and 2 bases, in that order; junction bases with no gene match: 8. From germline, CDR1 is ENHRY and CDR2 SYGVKD. The CDR3 totals 17 residues. The CDR3 region is CAISETLLAGATDTQYF. CDR3 in DNA: TGTGCCATCAGTGAGACTCTGTTAGCGGGGGCCACAGATACGCAGTATTTT.

This clone was seen more than once but under ten times. The chain couples TRBV18 to TRBJ1-5; D gene ambiguous. The germline V and J ends were trimmed by 5 bases and 2 bases, with 13 bases remaining between them. Germline V lookup: CDR1 KGHSH, CDR2 LQKENI. This CDR3 comprises 15 residues. The CDR3, as DNA: TGTGCCAGCTCATCCCAACCCACCGGCAATCAGCCCCAGCATTTT. As protein: CASSSQPTGNQPQHF.

The chain links TRBV30 to TRBJ2-7, with 7 bases identical to TRBD2. This CDR3 has 13 amino acids. Per germline, CDR1 GTSNPN and CDR2 SVGIG (reference sequence). The J segment lost 5 bases and the V segment lost 1 base, leaving 5 bases of the junction unmatched. The CDR3 coding sequence is TGTGCCTGGAGTGGGTCAGCGGGAAACGAGCAGTACTTC. Translation: CAWSGSAGNEQYF.

This clone was seen once. This chain joins TRBV2 and TRBJ2-1; D ambiguous. The CDR3 has 14 amino acids. CDR1 is SNHLY and CDR2 is FYNNEI in the germline V gene. V lost 3 bases and J 0 bases, leaving 6 bases between the germline ends. CDR3 sequence: CASSEMSSYNEQFF. The CDR3 nucleotides read TGTGCCAGCAGTGAGATGAGCTCCTACAATGAGCAGTTCTTC. The whole variable domain, remainder taken from reference TRBV2 and TRBJ2-1, is EPEVTQTPSHQVTQMGQEVILRCVPISNHLYFYWYRQILGQKVEFLVSFYNNEISEKSEIFDDQFSVERPDGSNFTLKIRSTKLEDSAMYFCASSEMSSYNEQFFGPGTRLTVL.

This clone has only one observation. This sequence joins TRBV6-6 and TRBJ1-3; D is unclear. Germline V gene data show CDR1 as MNHNY and CDR2 as SVGAGI (reference sequence). This CDR3 has 15 residues. V dropped 4 bases and J dropped 2 bases, with 12 bases sitting between them. CDR3 DNA: TGTGCCAGCAGTTTTACCCCCGGGACTGGAAACACCATATATTTT. Its protein is CASSFTPGTGNTIYF.

This clone showed up just a few times. The V and J genes are TRBV19 and TRBJ1-5; 7 bases line up with TRBD1. CDR1 is LNHDA and CDR2 is SQIVND in the germline V gene (reference sequence). The CDR3 extends over 13 amino acids. Trimming cost V 6 bases and J 7 bases; bases outside gene matches: 6. DNA of the CDR3: TGTGCCAGTAGCTGGGAGACAGGGCAGCCCCAGCATTTT. Translated, it gives CASSWETGQPQHF.

The chain is built from TRBV4-2 and TRBJ2-7; TRBD1 agrees at 8 bases. The CDR3 is 15 residues long. Germline V lookup: CDR1 LGHNA, CDR2 YNFKEQ. Trimming took 3 bases from V and 2 from J; bases not matched to a gene: 6. The CDR3 protein is CASSQGTGPTYEQYF. Here the CDR3 DNA reads TGTGCCAGCAGCCAGGGGACAGGCCCCACCTACGAGCAGTACTTC.

The chain combines TRBV25-1 with TRBJ1-3, with a tentative D call TRBD1 (5 bases). The V end was cut by 1 base, the J end by 2 bases, with 9 bases between. CDR1 and CDR2 from the germline V gene are MGHDK and SYGVNS. This CDR3 spans 15 amino acids. CDR3 protein: CASSESRGTGNTIYF. The CDR3 region has the DNA TGTGCCAGCAGTGAATCCCGGGGCACTGGAAACACCATATATTTT.

The chain is built from TRBV5-6 and TRBJ2-3, with a possible D match to TRBD1 (6 bases). Germline CDR1 SGHDT, CDR2 YYEEEE. This CDR3 has 14 amino acids. Trimming stripped 3 bases from V and 2 bases from J, with 10 bases between. The CDR3 here is CASSSGTPTDTQYF. In DNA form, the CDR3 reads TGTGCCAGCAGCTCCGGGACACCCACAGATACGCAGTATTTT.

The CDR3 is CASSVDPSETQYF. The CDR3 DNA sequence: TGTGCCAGCAGCGTGGATCCCTCAGAGACCCAGTACTTC. The gene calls are TRBV9 and TRBJ2-5; D is uncertain. Trimming removed 2 bases from V and 4 bases from J, with 9 bases in between. Germline assignment: CDR1 SGDLS and CDR2 YYNGEE. The CDR3 sequence is 13 residues long.

The rearrangement joins TRBV9 to TRBJ1-2; D remains unclear. Germline CDR1 SGDLS, CDR2 YYNGEE. V dropped 4 bases and J dropped 4 bases, with 17 bases sitting between them. The CDR3 spans 15 residues. The CDR3 DNA is TGTGCCAGCAGCTCTACCGCCTCAGCATTCTATGGCTACACCTTC. Residues: CASSSTASAFYGYTF.

J is TRBJ2-3 and V is TRBV7-3; tentatively, D is TRBD1 (6 bases). The germline V gene encodes CDR1 SGHTA and CDR2 FQGTGA. Trimming removed 6 bases from V and 6 bases from J, with 16 bases in between. The CDR3 has 14 residues. CDR3 residues: CASSQKGVSDTQYF. DNA for the CDR3: TGTGCCAGCAGTCAAAAGGGGGTATCCGATACGCAGTATTTT. The full variable domain, rest sourced from reference TRBV7-3 and TRBJ2-3, is GAGVSQTPSNKVTEKGKYVELRCDPISGHTALYWYRQSLGQGPEFLIYFQGTGAADDSGLPNDRFFAVRPEGSVSTLKIQRTERGDSAVYLCASSQKGVSDTQYFGPGTRLTVL.

The V gene is TRBV29-1, the J gene TRBJ2-1; TRBD2 matches 9 bases. V was clipped by 3 bases and J by 8 bases; unmatched bases: 8. The germline gives CDR1 SQVTM, CDR2 ANQGSEA. This CDR3 spans 14 amino acids. The CDR3 protein is CSVDSLAGLDEQFF. DNA of the CDR3: TGCAGCGTTGATTCCCTAGCGGGACTCGATGAGCAGTTCTTC.